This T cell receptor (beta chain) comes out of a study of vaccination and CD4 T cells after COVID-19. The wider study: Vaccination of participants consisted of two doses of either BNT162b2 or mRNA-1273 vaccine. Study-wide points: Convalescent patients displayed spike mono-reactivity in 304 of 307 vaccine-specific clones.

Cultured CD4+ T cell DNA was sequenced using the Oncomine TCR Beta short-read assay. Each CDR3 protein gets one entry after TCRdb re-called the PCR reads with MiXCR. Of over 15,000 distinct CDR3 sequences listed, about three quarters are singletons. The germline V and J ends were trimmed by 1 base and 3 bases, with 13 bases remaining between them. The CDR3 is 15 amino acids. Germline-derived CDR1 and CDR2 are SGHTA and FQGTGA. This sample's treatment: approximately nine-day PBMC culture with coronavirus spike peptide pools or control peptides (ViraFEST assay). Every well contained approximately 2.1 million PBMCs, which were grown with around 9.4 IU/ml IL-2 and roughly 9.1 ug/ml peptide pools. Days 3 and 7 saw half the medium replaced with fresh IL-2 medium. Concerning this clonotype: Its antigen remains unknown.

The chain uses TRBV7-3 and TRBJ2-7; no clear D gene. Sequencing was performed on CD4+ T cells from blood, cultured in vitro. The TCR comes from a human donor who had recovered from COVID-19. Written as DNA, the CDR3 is TGTGCCAGCAGCTTAAAATCGGACGAGCGCTACGAGCAGTACTTC. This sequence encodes CASSLKSDERYEQYF.